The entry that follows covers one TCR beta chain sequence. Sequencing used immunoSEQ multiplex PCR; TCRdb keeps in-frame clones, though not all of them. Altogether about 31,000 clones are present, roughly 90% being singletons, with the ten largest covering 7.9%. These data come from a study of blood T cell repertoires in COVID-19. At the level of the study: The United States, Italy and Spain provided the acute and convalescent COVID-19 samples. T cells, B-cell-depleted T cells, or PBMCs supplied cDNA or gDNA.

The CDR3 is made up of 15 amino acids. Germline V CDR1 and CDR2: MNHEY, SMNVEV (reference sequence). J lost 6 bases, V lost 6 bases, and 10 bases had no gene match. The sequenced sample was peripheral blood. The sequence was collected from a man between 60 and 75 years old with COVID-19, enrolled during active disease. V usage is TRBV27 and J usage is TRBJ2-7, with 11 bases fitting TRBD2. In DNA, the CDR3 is TGTGCCAGCAGCCTACTAGCGGGAGTATTGAGCGAGCAGTACTTC. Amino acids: CASSLLAGVLSEQYF.